This TCR beta chain came from a study of cytomegalovirus exposure and HLA in healthy donors. Study results and caveats: Later analysis revealed greater clonal expansion in HLA-associated TCR beta chains than in equally common others. It was assumed in the presence/absence analyses that sequencing depth was roughly uniform across donors. Fewer N-insertions (relative to the approximately 670-donor mean) were reportedly seen in an Asian-associated ancestry cluster in a later analysis.

This CDR3 contains 14 residues. V shed 4 bases, J shed 6 bases, and the junction held 6 bases outside the gene matches. Germline lookup yields CDR1 MGHRA and CDR2 YSYEKL. Notes on this clone: Its antigen is not known.

PCR amplification relied on 60 Vbeta primers (plus 13 Jbeta primers). The data were produced by immunoSEQ multiplex PCR, yet TCRdb's version contains in-frame clones alone and is incomplete. Of about 170,000 clones in the sample, approximately 80% were seen once. V is TRBV4-1 and J is TRBJ1-2, with 9 bases that match TRBD1. This sequence originates from a boy aged 2 to 9 in good health and CMV-seronegative. Sequenced input: PBMCs. The CDR3 DNA reads TGCGCCAGCAGCCTAAAGGGACAGGGAGATGGCTACACCTTC. As protein: CASSLKGQGDGYTF.